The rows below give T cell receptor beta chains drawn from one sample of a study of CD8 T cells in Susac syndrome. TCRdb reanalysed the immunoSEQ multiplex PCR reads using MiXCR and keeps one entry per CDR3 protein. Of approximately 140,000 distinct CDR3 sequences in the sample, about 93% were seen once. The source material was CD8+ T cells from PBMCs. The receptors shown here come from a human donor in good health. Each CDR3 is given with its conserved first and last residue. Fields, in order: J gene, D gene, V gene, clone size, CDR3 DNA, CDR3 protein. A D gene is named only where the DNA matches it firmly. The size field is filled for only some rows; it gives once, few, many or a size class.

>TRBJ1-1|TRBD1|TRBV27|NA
TGTGCCAGCACCAACAGGGGGTTTGACACTGAAGCTTTCTTT
CASTNRGFDTEAFF
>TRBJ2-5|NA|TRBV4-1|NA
TGCGCCAGCAGCCAAGAGGAAAACATACGGGGGACCCAGTACTTC
CASSQEENIRGTQYF
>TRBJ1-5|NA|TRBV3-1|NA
TGTGCCAGCAGCCAAGCAGGGTGGTCAAATCAGCCCCAGCATTTT
CASSQAGWSNQPQHF
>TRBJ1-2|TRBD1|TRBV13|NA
TGTGCCAGCAGATCGACAGGGGATGGCTACACCTTC
CASRSTGDGYTF
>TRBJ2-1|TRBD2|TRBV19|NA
TGTGCCGCTAAGACAAGCGGGAGCAATGAGCAGTTCTTC
CAAKTSGSNEQFF
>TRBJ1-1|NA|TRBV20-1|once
TGCAGTGCACTCATTGGGGGGCAAGCTTTCTTT
CSALIGGQAFF
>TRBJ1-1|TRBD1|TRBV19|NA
TGTGCCAGTAGTTCAGAGGGGGCCGACACTGAAGCTTTCTTT
CASSSEGADTEAFF
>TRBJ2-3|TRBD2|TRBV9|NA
TGTGCCAGCAGCGATCGACTAGCGGGAGTAGATACGCAGTATTTT
CASSDRLAGVDTQYF
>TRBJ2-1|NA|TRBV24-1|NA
TGTGCCACCAGTGACCCAGGGGCCGGTGAGCAGTTCTTC
CATSDPGAGEQFF
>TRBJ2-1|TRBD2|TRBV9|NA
TGTGCCAGCAGCGTAGTACTAGCGGATTACAATGAGCAGTTCTTC
CASSVVLADYNEQFF
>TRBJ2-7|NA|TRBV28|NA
TGTGCCAGCAGTTTAGCGGCCCTTGCCTCTGGAGAGCAGTACTTC
CASSLAALASGEQYF
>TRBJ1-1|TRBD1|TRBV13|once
TGTGCCAGCAGCTTACCCGGGACAGGGGATCAGGTTGCTTTCTTT
CASSLPGTGDQVAFF
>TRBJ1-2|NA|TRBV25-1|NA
TGTGCCAGCAGCTACCAACGTGGCTATACCTTC
CASSYQRGYTF
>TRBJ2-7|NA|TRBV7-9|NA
TGTGCCAGCAGCTTAGGGCAGAATATACCCTACGAGCAGTACTTC
CASSLGQNIPYEQYF
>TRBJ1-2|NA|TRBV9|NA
TGTGCCAGCAGCGTATTGGGAAGAGGCGGGGATACCTACACCTTC
CASSVLGRGGDTYTF
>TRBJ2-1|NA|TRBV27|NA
TGTGCCAGCAGTTTATCCCCGGGGGCGAGCTCCTACAATGAGCAGTTCTTC
CASSLSPGASSYNEQFF
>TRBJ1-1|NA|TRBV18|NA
TGTGCCAGCTCACCACCAATGAACACTGAAGCTTTCTTT
CASSPPMNTEAFF
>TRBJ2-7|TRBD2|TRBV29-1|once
TGCAGCGTTGTGAAAGGACTAGCGGGATATTCCTCCTACGAGCAGTACTTC
CSVVKGLAGYSSYEQYF
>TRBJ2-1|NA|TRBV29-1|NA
TGCAGCGTTGAAGAGGAACGACAGGTGTCTCGGGAGCAGTTCTTC
CSVEEERQVSREQFF
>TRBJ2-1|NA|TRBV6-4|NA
TGTGCCAGCAGTCGGGCTATCTACAATGAGCAGTTCTTC
CASSRAIYNEQFF
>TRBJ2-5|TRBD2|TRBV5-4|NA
TGTGCCAGCAGCTTGGCTAGCGGCCAAGAGACCCAGTACTTC
CASSLASGQETQYF
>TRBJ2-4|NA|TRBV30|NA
TGTGCCTGGAGAGAGTTGGACAAAAACATTCAGTACTTC
CAWRELDKNIQYF
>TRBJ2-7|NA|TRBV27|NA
TGTGCCAGCAGTTTATCGGCAAACCGCCTCTACGAGCAGTACTTC
CASSLSANRLYEQYF
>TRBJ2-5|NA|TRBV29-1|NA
TGCAGCGGGGGGCGGGGAGGTCGGGAGGAAGAGACCCAGTACTTC
CSGGRGGREEETQYF
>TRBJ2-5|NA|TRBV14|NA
TGTGCCAGCAACGTGTGGGGAGGTGAGACCCAGTACTTC
CASNVWGGETQYF
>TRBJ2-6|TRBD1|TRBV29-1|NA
TGCAGCATTTGGGCAGGGGGCGGCGGGGCCAACGTCCTGACTTTC
CSIWAGGGGANVLTF
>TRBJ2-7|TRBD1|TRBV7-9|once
TGTGCCAGCAGCGGCATACTGGGACAGGGGATAACCTACGAGCAGTACTTC
CASSGILGQGITYEQYF
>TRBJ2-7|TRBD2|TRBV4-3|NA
TGCGCCAGCAGCCAGAATAGCGGGAGGGGATCCTACGAGCAGTACTTC
CASSQNSGRGSYEQYF
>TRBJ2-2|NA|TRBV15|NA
TGTGCCACCAGCAGCTTCCGACTGACCGATGACGGGGAGCTGTTTTTT
CATSSFRLTDDGELFF
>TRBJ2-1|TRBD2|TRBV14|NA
TGTGCCAGCAGCCACAGACTAGCACCCCATGAGCAGTTCTTC
CASSHRLAPHEQFF
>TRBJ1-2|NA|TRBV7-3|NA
TGTGCCAGCAGCCTAGGATACGGCCCGGCCGGCTACACCTTC
CASSLGYGPAGYTF
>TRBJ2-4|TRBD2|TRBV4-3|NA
TGCGCCAGCAGCCAAGTATTACCAGCGGGAGGGCTAAGGGAGGGAAACATTCAGTACTTC
CASSQVLPAGGLREGNIQYF
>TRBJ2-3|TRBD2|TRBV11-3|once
TGTGCCAGCAGCAGTTCTAGCGGGAGTGGTGATACGCAGTATTTT
CASSSSSGSGDTQYF
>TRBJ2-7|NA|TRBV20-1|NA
TGCAGTGCTAGAGAGGAGGGTTCCGAGCAGTACTTC
CSAREEGSEQYF
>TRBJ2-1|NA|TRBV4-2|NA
TGTGCCAGCAGCCCCTATAGGACGGGTTACAATGAGCAGTTCTTC
CASSPYRTGYNEQFF
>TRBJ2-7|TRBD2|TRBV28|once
TGTGCCAGCAGTTTGCGGACTAGCGGGACCGAGCAGTACTTC
CASSLRTSGTEQYF
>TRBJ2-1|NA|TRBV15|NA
TGTGCCACCAGCAGAACCAGGGTTACCTACAATGAGCAGTTCTTC
CATSRTRVTYNEQFF
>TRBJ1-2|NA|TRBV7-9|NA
TGTGCCAGCAGCTTCGACCGCTTGGAATACTATGGCTACACCTTC
CASSFDRLEYYGYTF
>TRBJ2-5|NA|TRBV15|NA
TGTGCCACCAGCAGAATCGGGCAGTCCGGCCGGCAAGAGACCCAGTACTTC
CATSRIGQSGRQETQYF
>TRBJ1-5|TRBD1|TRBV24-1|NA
TGTGCCACCAGTGGTGCAGGGGGTAGCAATCAGCCCCAGCATTTT
CATSGAGGSNQPQHF
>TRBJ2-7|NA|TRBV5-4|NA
TGTGCCAGCAGCTTGTCTGCGGGAAGGAACTCCTACGAGCAGTACTTC
CASSLSAGRNSYEQYF
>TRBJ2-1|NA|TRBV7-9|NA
TGTGCCAGCAGCTTAGGGCCCAGTCTTAATGAGCAGTTCTTC
CASSLGPSLNEQFF